A single sample gave rise to the 16 T cell receptor beta chains below, sequenced in a study of blood T cells in healthy people across ages. The use of a sample-barcoded 5' primer and a J-beta primer mix characterized a second PCR of roughly 6 to 11 cycles. TCRdb reanalysed the 5' RACE reads using MiXCR and keeps one entry per CDR3 protein. The sample consists of about 840,000 distinct CDR3 sequences, under 35% of them appearing once. The same specimen was also included in a second study, on T cells of mothers and their children.

The sequenced material came from blood. The origin of the receptors is a woman aged 40 to 55 in good health.

For this clonotype: An end of the junction differs from the germline gene, which may be a read error. The chain recombines TRBV24-1 with TRBJ2-1, with D tentatively TRBD1 or TRBD2 (5 bases each). Germline V lookup: CDR1 KGHDR, CDR2 SFDVKD. The CDR3 spans 17 residues. The CDR3 sequence: CATSDSPGRGIWNEQFF. As DNA, the CDR3 is TGCGCCACCAGTGATTCTCCGGGACGGGGTATTTGGAATGAGCAGTTCTTC.

As regards this clonotype: A much larger clone lies a single base off, so this may be a read error. The chain carries TRBV6-5 and TRBJ2-7, with 7 bases that match TRBD1. The germline V gene has CDR1 MNHEY and CDR2 SVGAGI. This CDR3 is 12 amino acids long. CDR3 loop: CASGYRGGEQYF. CDR3 nucleotides: TGTGCCAGCGGTTACAGGGGTGGAGAGCAGTACTTC.

The V gene is TRBV6-4, the J gene TRBJ1-1; a possible D gene is TRBD1 (6 bases). This CDR3 region has 16 residues. Germline assignment: CDR1 MRHNA and CDR2 SNTAGT. V lost 6 bases, J lost 4 bases, and 21 bases lay in between. CDR3: CASSASSGEGGTEAFF. The DNA of the CDR3 is TGTGCCAGCAGCGCGTCTTCAGGGGAAGGCGGCACTGAAGCTTTCTTT.

The chain recombines TRBV9 with TRBJ1-6; D is possibly TRBD1 (5 bases). CDR3 length: 19 residues. The germline V gene has CDR1 SGDLS and CDR2 YYNGEE. V was pared by 0 bases and J by 7 bases, with 23 bases between. The CDR3 loop is CASSVDLPGRSGGNSPLHF. In nucleotides, the CDR3 is TGTGCCAGCAGCGTAGATCTGCCGGGACGTTCGGGGGGGAATTCACCCCTCCACTTT.

As concerns this clonotype: Being one base from a much bigger clone, this may be a read error. The V and J genes are TRBV27 and TRBJ2-7; 8 bases agree with TRBD1. CDR3 length equals 15 residues. Trimming at V came to 1 base and at J to 4 bases, leaving 6 bases not matched to a gene. Germline lookup yields CDR1 MNHEY and CDR2 SMNVEV (reference sequence). The CDR3 nucleotides are TGTGCCAGCAGTTTATATCGCAGGGGGCCTTACGAGCAGTACTTC. As protein: CASSLYRRGPYEQYF.

This clonotype was seen only a few times. V gene TRBV12-3 or TRBV12-4 combines with J gene TRBJ2-1; D not certain. This CDR3 is built from 13 residues. The V end was cut by 5 bases, the J end by 7 bases, with 12 bases between. CDR3 amino acids: CASSPHNQNEQFF. The CDR3 DNA reads as TGTGCCAGCAGTCCCCATAACCAAAATGAGCAGTTCTTC.

In regard to this clonotype: The junction differs from germline at one of its ends, possibly a read error. V usage is TRBV6-5 and J usage is TRBJ1-5; D uncertain. Germline CDR1 MNHEY, CDR2 SVGAGI. The CDR3 has 14 residues. CDR3 sequence: CASSSASSNQPQHF. The CDR3 DNA reads as TGTGCCAGTAGTTCGGCATCAAGCAATCAGCCCCAGCATTTT.

This clonotype was seen more than once but under ten times. The chain couples TRBV11-2 to TRBJ2-1; D is undetermined. The CDR3 runs 14 residues. Germline CDR1 and CDR2: SGHAT and FQNNGV. Trimming removed 6 bases from V and 7 bases from J, with 16 bases in between. CDR3 sequence (DNA): TGTGCCAGCAGACCAGACATCCTTAGGAATGAGCAGTTCTTC. It is translated as CASRPDILRNEQFF.

The chain uses TRBV29-1 and TRBJ1-1; D is possibly TRBD1 (6 bases). Germline V gene sequence: CDR1 SQVTM, CDR2 ANQGSEA. This CDR3 has 14 residues. Trimming removed 2 bases at V and 1 base at J, with 11 bases between. CDR3 bases: TGCAGCGTTGAAAGTGGCAGGGGGAACACTGAAGCTTTCTTT. Translated, it gives CSVESGRGNTEAFF.

This clonotype was observed a handful of times. This chain connects TRBV5-1 to TRBJ2-7, with 9 bases fitting TRBD2. V shed 3 bases and J 5 bases; nucleotides not matched to a gene: 3. The V gene's germline CDR1 is SGHRS and CDR2 YFSETQ. This CDR3 has 13 residues. The CDR3 coding sequence is TGCGCCAGCAGCTGGAGCGGGGGGAACGAGCAGTACTTC. Amino acid sequence: CASSWSGGNEQYF.

In regard to this clonotype: This may stem from a read error, because a much larger clone lies one nucleotide away. The J gene is TRBJ2-7, the V gene TRBV28, with 8 bases lining up with TRBD1. The CDR3 spans 10 residues. Germline loops: CDR1 MDHEN, CDR2 SYDVKM. This chain's CDR3 is CASGRTGQDF. DNA for the CDR3: TGTGCCAGCGGACGGACAGGGCAGGACTTC.

The chain is built from TRBV5-1 and TRBJ2-3; the match to TRBD2 covers 10 bases. The germline V gene encodes CDR1 SGHRS and CDR2 YFSETQ. After removal of 4 bases from V and 3 bases from J, the junction contained 8 bases not matched to a gene. This CDR3 is 16 amino acids long. The CDR3 bases are TGCGCCAGCAGCGCCGCTAGCGGGGGAAGAACAGATACGCAGTATTTT. It specifies CASSAASGGRTDTQYF.

In the case of this clonotype: Germline is not matched at one junction end, which may reflect a read error. V usage is TRBV6-5 and J usage is TRBJ2-5, with D unresolved. Per germline, CDR1 MNHEY and CDR2 SVGAGI. CDR3 size: 13 residues. CDR3 sequence: CVSSYGRQETQYF. The CDR3 bases are TGTGTCAGCAGTTACGGACGACAAGAGACCCAGTACTTC.

Ten or more counts support this clonotype. This sequence joins TRBV9 and TRBJ1-2; D unclear. Trimming shortened V by 3 bases and J by 8 bases, and 17 bases separated the two germline ends. Germline loops: CDR1 SGDLS, CDR2 YYNGEE. CDR3 length: 14 amino acids. DNA for the CDR3: TGTGCCAGCAGCGCCCGGGCCCTCCTTGGGGGCTACACCTTC. It codes for CASSARALLGGYTF.

The rearrangement uses TRBV10-2 and TRBJ1-5, with D perhaps TRBD1 (5 bases). Germline V gene sequence: CDR1 WSHSY, CDR2 SAAADI. The V end lost 0 bases, the J end lost 7 bases, and 10 bases lay between the germline ends. There are 14 residues in the CDR3. This CDR3 is CASSESGVEQPQHF. In DNA, the CDR3 is TGCGCCAGCAGTGAGTCGGGGGTGGAACAGCCCCAGCATTTT.

The chain links TRBV18 to TRBJ2-7; a weak D match, TRBD2 (5 bases). Germline V CDR1 and CDR2: KGHSH, LQKENI. CDR3 size: 15 residues. V lost 3 bases and J lost 4, with 16 bases in between. CDR3 loop: CASSPYSDTGYEQYF. The CDR3 nucleotides read TGTGCCAGCTCACCTTACAGCGACACGGGGTACGAGCAGTACTTC.